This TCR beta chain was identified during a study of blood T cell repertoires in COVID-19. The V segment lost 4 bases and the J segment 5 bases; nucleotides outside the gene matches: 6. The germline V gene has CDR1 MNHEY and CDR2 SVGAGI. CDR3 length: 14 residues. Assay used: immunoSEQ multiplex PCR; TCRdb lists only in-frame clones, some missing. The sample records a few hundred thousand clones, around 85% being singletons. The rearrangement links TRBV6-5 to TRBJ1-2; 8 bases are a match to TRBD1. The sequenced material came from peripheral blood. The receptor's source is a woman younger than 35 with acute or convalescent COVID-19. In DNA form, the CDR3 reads TGTGCCAGCAGTTTGGACAGGGTCTTATATGGCTACACCTTC. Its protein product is CASSLDRVLYGYTF.